This entry lists 27 T cell receptor beta chains sequenced from one sample in a study of glioma-infiltrating T cells. Using RNA template, CDR3s of TCR alpha and beta were amplified with iRepertoire arm-PCR. TCRdb re-derived calls from the multiplex PCR reads in MiXCR, one entry per CDR3 protein. Altogether approximately 120,000 distinct CDR3 sequences are present, around a quarter being singletons, with the ten largest covering just under 35%. Sequenced: glioma tissue, nonneoplastic brain tissue, or PBMCs (not recorded which). These TCRs come from a human donor with low-grade glioma or glioblastoma, undergoing nonglioma brain surgery, or in good health (not recorded which).

Turning to this clonotype: Because it lacks the conserved phenylalanine or tryptophan at the end, this CDR3 is likely a read error. The DNA is omitted, as the CDR3 cannot be located on it reliably, and the CDR3 follows TCRdb's listing. The chain joins TRBV7-2 to TRBJ1-1; the table's D call, TRBD1, was not checked against the DNA. The germline CDR1 and CDR2 sequences are SGHTA and FQGNSA. The CDR3 contains 11 residues when both ends are counted. This CDR3 is CASSQSGEPFI.

This clonotype appeared many times. This chain connects TRBV6-2 or TRBV6-3 to TRBJ2-4, with TRBD1 matching over 7 bases. The CDR3 contains 14 residues. V shed 4 bases, J shed 3 bases, and the junction held 3 bases outside the gene matches. Germline V gives CDR1 MNHEY, CDR2 SVGEGT. The CDR3 region is CASSFRDSKNIQYF. CDR3 sequence (DNA): TGTGCCAGCAGTTTTAGGGACAGCAAAAACATTCAGTACTTC.

This clonotype showed up many times. In nucleotides, the CDR3 is TGTGCCAGCACCACCCAGGGGGATGGCTACACCTTC. It encodes CASTTQGDGYTF. V and J are TRBV3-1 and TRBJ1-2; the match to TRBD1 covers 7 bases. The CDR3 extends over 12 amino acids. Germline V gene data show CDR1 as LGHDT and CDR2 as YNNKEL (reference sequence). The V gene end was trimmed by 7 bases and the J gene end by 6 bases; junction bases not matched to a gene: 5. The full variable domain, rest sourced from reference TRBV3-1 and TRBJ1-2, is DTAVSQTPKYLVTQMGNDKSIKCEQNLGHDTMYWYKQDSKKFLKIMFSYNNKELIINETVPNRFSPKSPDKAHLNLHINSLELGDSAVYFCASTTQGDGYTFGSGTRLTVV.

A word on this clonotype: A much larger clone differs from this one at a single base, so this may be a read error. The genes are TRBV20-1 and TRBJ2-7; 8 positions agree with TRBD1. The CDR3 contains 14 residues. Germline trimming cut 3 bases from V and 3 bases from J; bases unmatched to any gene: 7. CDR1 and CDR2 (germline): DFQATT, SNEGSKA (reference sequence). CDR3 amino acids: CSASRTGHYYEQYF. Written as DNA, the CDR3 is TGCAGTGCTAGTAGGACAGGGCACTACTACGAGCAGTACTTC.

The rearrangement uses TRBV29-1 and TRBJ1-2, with 9 bases that match TRBD1. This CDR3 spans 16 amino acids. Germline V CDR1 and CDR2: SQVTM, ANQGSEA. The V segment lost 3 bases and the J segment 4 bases; nucleotides outside the gene matches: 12. The CDR3 sequence: CSVESYTRDRAYGYTF. The CDR3 nucleotides are TGCAGCGTTGAGAGCTACACAAGGGACAGGGCCTATGGCTACACCTTC.

This clonotype was seen more than once but under ten times. The chain links TRBV5-1 to TRBJ2-5; 7 bases agree with TRBD1. This CDR3 is built from 14 residues. V lost 0 bases and J lost 2; bases outside the gene matches: 1. The germline gives CDR1 SGHRS, CDR2 YFSETQ. In DNA form, the CDR3 reads TGCGCCAGCAGCTTGGGGGACAGACAAGAGACCCAGTACTTC. Residues: CASSLGDRQETQYF.

The CDR3 DNA reads TGTGCCAGCAGCCAAGATCTCGCCCTCTCCTACAATGAGCAGTTCTTC. This codes for CASSQDLALSYNEQFF. The chain combines TRBV3-1 with TRBJ2-1; no reliable D call. Germline V lookup: CDR1 LGHDT, CDR2 YNNKEL (reference sequence). This CDR3 is built from 16 residues. The germline V and J ends were trimmed by 0 bases and 0 bases, with 9 bases remaining between them.

This chain connects TRBV20-1 to TRBJ1-5, with D tentatively TRBD1 (5 bases). CDR1 is DFQATT and CDR2 is SNEGSKA in the germline V gene (reference sequence). This CDR3 has 14 amino acids. V was clipped by 0 bases and J by 12 bases, with 18 bases between them. This CDR3 is CSARDYRSNQIQHF. DNA of the CDR3: TGCAGTGCTAGAGATTACAGGAGCAATCAGATCCAGCATTTT.

This clonotype was detected many times. The chain has TRBV4-3 and TRBJ2-5, with TRBD1 matching over 9 bases. The V segment lost 2 bases and the J segment 4 bases; nucleotides outside the gene matches: 11. Germline CDR1 LGHNA, CDR2 YSLEER. The CDR3 runs 17 residues. As DNA, the CDR3 is TGCGCCAGCAGCCAACGATTGGGACAGGGAGGAGGAGAGACCCAGTACTTC. Protein: CASSQRLGQGGGETQYF.

This clonotype was found many times. V and J are TRBV6-1 and TRBJ2-7; D could derive from TRBD1 or TRBD2 (6 bases each). This CDR3 spans 16 amino acids. The V end lost 4 bases, the J end lost 0 bases, and 16 bases lay between the germline ends. The germline V gene encodes CDR1 MNHNS and CDR2 SASEGT. CDR3 DNA sequence: TGTGCCAGCAGTGGGGGGCACACGGGACTCTCCTACGAGCAGTACTTC. It yields the protein CASSGGHTGLSYEQYF.

This clonotype was counted between two and nine times. The genes are TRBV4-1 and TRBJ2-7; D may correspond to TRBD1 or TRBD2 (6 bases each). The CDR3 sequence is 14 residues long. Trimming took off 5 bases at V and 6 bases at J, with 17 bases between the two ends. The germline V gene encodes CDR1 MGHRA and CDR2 YSYEKL. The CDR3 DNA sequence: TGCGCCAGCAGCGCGAAACTAGGGGGAGGCGAGCAGTACTTC. Its translation is CASSAKLGGGEQYF.

This clonotype was recorded at least ten times. The genes are TRBV20-1 and TRBJ1-2, with a tentative D call TRBD1 (5 bases). Per the germline V gene, CDR1 is DFQATT and CDR2 is SNEGSKA (reference sequence). The CDR3 is 15 amino acids. V lost 0 bases to trimming and J lost 4 bases, with 15 bases between them. CDR3: CSARDFEDTGYGYTF. The CDR3 nucleotides are TGCAGTGCTAGAGACTTCGAGGACACGGGCTATGGCTACACCTTC.

This clonotype came up many times. The CDR3 loop is CSARDPSSSYNEQFF. As DNA, the CDR3 is TGCAGTGCTAGAGATCCTAGCTCCTCCTACAATGAGCAGTTCTTC. This rearrangement joins TRBV20-1 to TRBJ2-1; tentative D call: TRBD2 (5 bases). CDR1 and CDR2 (germline): DFQATT, SNEGSKA (reference sequence). Trimming took off 0 bases at V and 0 bases at J, with 9 bases between the two ends. The CDR3 covers 15 residues.

The sample holds one count of this clonotype. Possible read error: a much larger clone is one base away. The genes are TRBV29-1 and TRBJ2-5; D unclear. The CDR3 consists of 11 residues. Looked up from germline, CDR1 is SQVTM and CDR2 is ANQGSEA. In DNA form, the CDR3 reads TGCAGCGTTGTTGGTCAAGAGATCCAGTACTTC. It translates to CSVVGQEIQYF. The entire variable domain, with the rest obtained from reference TRBV29-1 and TRBJ2-5, is as follows: SAVISQKPSRDICQRGTSLTIQCQVDSQVTMMFWYRQQPGQSLTLIATANQGSEATYESGFVIDKFPISRPNLTFSTLTVSNMSPEDSSIYLCSVVGQEIQYFGPGTRLLVL.

This clonotype was seen many times. The chain recombines TRBV5-1 with TRBJ2-5, with 8 nucleotides matching TRBD1. The V segment lost 5 bases and the J segment 5 bases; nucleotides outside the gene matches: 8. Per the germline V gene, CDR1 is SGHRS and CDR2 is YFSETQ. This CDR3 comprises 14 residues. CDR3 region: CASSFRTGRETQYF. As DNA, the CDR3 is TGCGCCAGCAGTTTTCGGACAGGGAGGGAGACCCAGTACTTC.

This clonotype was observed at least ten times. A much more abundant neighbour one base away suggests this may be a read error. The rearrangement uses TRBV4-1 and TRBJ1-5; TRBD1 matches at 9 bases. The CDR3 runs to 16 residues. Germline V gene sequence: CDR1 MGHRA, CDR2 YSYEKL. V dropped 0 bases and J dropped 4; count of bases not matched to a gene: 4. CDR3: CASSQEGDRENQPQHF. The DNA of the CDR3 is TGCGCCAGCAGCCAAGAAGGGGACAGGGAGAATCAGCCCCAGCATTTT.

This clonotype occurred many times. The J gene is TRBJ1-1, the V gene TRBV6-1; 7 bases are a match to TRBD1. J lost 0 bases, V lost 6 bases, and 4 bases had no gene match. Germline V CDR1 and CDR2: MNHNS, SASEGT. This CDR3 region has 14 residues. The CDR3 spells CASRPGQMNTEAFF. The CDR3 nucleotides read TGTGCCAGCAGGCCGGGACAGATGAACACTGAAGCTTTCTTT.

The rearrangement uses TRBV9 and TRBJ2-7; D tentatively reads TRBD1 or TRBD2 (7 bases each). Germline-derived CDR1 and CDR2 are SGDLS and YYNGEE. This CDR3 region has 16 residues. With 5 bases removed from V and 0 bases from J, the gap between germline ends came to 18 bases. CDR3 nucleotide sequence: TGTGCCAGCAGTAGGGGGCTAGCGGAGAGCTCCTACGAGCAGTACTTC. This sequence encodes CASSRGLAESSYEQYF.

The CDR3 spells CSVEPDTQYF. The CDR3 nucleotides are TGCAGCGTCGAGCCGGATACGCAGTATTTT. The chain has TRBV29-1 and TRBJ2-3; D unclear. Germline values: CDR1 SQVTM, CDR2 ANQGSEA. V was cut by 6 bases and J by 6 bases, with 7 bases left in between. This CDR3 is 10 amino acids long.

This clonotype was recorded at least ten times. V gene TRBV5-4 combines with J gene TRBJ1-3; D gene ambiguous. Trimming left V 1 base short and J 4 bases short, with 6 bases between. The CDR3 is 13 amino acids. Germline V gene lookup returns CDR1 SGHNT and CDR2 YYREEE (reference sequence). CDR3 nucleotide sequence: TGTGCCAGCAGCTTGTCGGGAGGAAACACCATATATTTT. Its translation: CASSLSGGNTIYF.

Many counts were recorded for this clonotype. The chain couples TRBV7-2 to TRBJ2-5; D may be TRBD1 or TRBD2 (6 bases each). V was clipped by 2 bases and J by 3 bases, with 13 bases between them. This CDR3 comprises 15 residues. CDR1 SGHTA and CDR2 FQGNSA come from the germline V gene. The CDR3 DNA is TGTGCCAGCAGCTTAATGGGGGGCAGGGAAGAGACCCAGTACTTC. It codes for CASSLMGGREETQYF.

This clonotype was observed at least ten times. The J gene is TRBJ2-7, the V gene TRBV6-6, with D uncertain. The CDR3 length is 13 residues. V lost 0 bases, J lost 2 bases, and 5 bases lay in between. The V gene's germline CDR1 is MNHNY and CDR2 SVGAGI (reference sequence). The CDR3 sequence is CASSYSPTYEQYF. The CDR3 DNA sequence: TGTGCCAGCAGTTACTCCCCAACCTACGAGCAGTACTTC.

This clonotype was detected ten times or more. V and J are TRBV6-2 or TRBV6-3 and TRBJ1-5; D gene unclear. CDR1 and CDR2 from the germline V gene are MNHEY and SVGEGT. This CDR3 contains 13 residues. The germline V and J ends were trimmed by 4 bases and 6 bases, with 10 bases remaining between them. DNA for the CDR3: TGTGCCAGCAGTTGCTCGAAAGTTCAGCCCCAGCATTTT. Protein product: CASSCSKVQPQHF.

In its sample, this clonotype was seen many times. This sequence joins TRBV7-2 and TRBJ2-5; 10 nucleotides match TRBD2. The CDR3 consists of 16 residues. Per germline, CDR1 SGHTA and CDR2 FQGNSA. J was trimmed by 7 bases and V by 4 bases; bases with no gene match: 12. The CDR3 DNA is TGTGCCAGCAGCTCCCCGGGGAGCGGGAGGGTTGGGACCCAGTACTTC. Its translation is CASSSPGSGRVGTQYF.

This clonotype came up many times. The J gene is TRBJ1-3, the V gene TRBV7-6; D is undetermined. Germline CDR1 and CDR2: SGHVS and FNYEAQ. The V end was cut by 1 base, the J end by 0 bases, with 7 bases between. The CDR3 spans 15 residues. CDR3 DNA sequence: TGTGCCAGCAGCTTAGGTTGGGGCTCTGGAAACACCATATATTTT. Amino acids: CASSLGWGSGNTIYF.

This clonotype was seen repeatedly, ten times or more. The chain combines TRBV19 with TRBJ2-1; TRBD2 is a possible D gene (5 bases). Trimming shortened V by 2 bases and J by 0 bases, and 11 bases separated the two germline ends. CDR1 LNHDA and CDR2 SQIVND come from the germline V gene (reference sequence). CDR3 length: 16 amino acids. CDR3 sequence (DNA): TGTGCCAGTAGTATACGGCTAGCAGACTCCTACAATGAGCAGTTCTTC. Its translation is CASSIRLADSYNEQFF.

Regarding this clonotype: The junction does not match germline at one end; this may be a read error. CDR3 sequence: CASSLDRGPYKQYF. Written as DNA, the CDR3 is TGTGCCAGCAGCTTGGACAGGGGGCCCTACAAGCAGTACTTC. The chain links TRBV6-1 to TRBJ2-7; 11 bases align to TRBD1. The CDR3 sequence is 14 residues long. Germline CDR1 reads MNHNS; CDR2 reads SASEGT.